One sample yielded the 6 T cell receptor beta chains listed below, sequenced in a study of blood T cell repertoires in COVID-19. The assay was immunoSEQ multiplex PCR, and TCRdb's table has in-frame clones only and misses some. The data contain roughly 72,000 clones, roughly 90% of them singletons. The sample consisted of peripheral blood. The receptors stem from a human donor in a cohort sampled during active COVID-19.

The rearrangement links TRBV12-3 or TRBV12-4 to TRBJ2-1; D unclear. The CDR3 runs 13 residues. V lost 6 bases, J lost 3 bases, and 9 bases lay in between. In DNA, the CDR3 is TGTGCCAGCAGCACATCAAGCTACAATGAGCAGTTCTTC. It codes for CASSTSSYNEQFF.

The CDR3 region has the DNA TGTGCCAGCAGCTGGAAGGGTGGACTAGCGGGGGGCCGGAATGAGCAGTTCTTC. Its translation: CASSWKGGLAGGRNEQFF. The chain links TRBV5-6 to TRBJ2-1; 14 nucleotides match TRBD2. The CDR3 is 18 amino acids. Looked up from germline, CDR1 is SGHDT and CDR2 is YYEEEE. J lost 7 bases, V lost 3 bases, and 12 bases had no gene match.

This sequence joins TRBV19 and TRBJ2-3; TRBD2 is a possible D gene (6 bases). The CDR3 has 15 amino acids. Trimming took off 6 bases at V and 2 bases at J, with 15 bases between the two ends. Germline V CDR1 and CDR2: LNHDA, SQIVND (reference sequence). CDR3 residues: CASREGRRVTDTQYF. CDR3 nucleotide sequence: TGTGCCAGTAGGGAGGGGCGCAGGGTCACAGATACGCAGTATTTT.

J is TRBJ2-3 and V is TRBV7-2; 9 bases align to TRBD2. The CDR3 covers 15 residues. Per the germline V gene, CDR1 is SGHTA and CDR2 is FQGNSA. The V and J ends lost 5 bases and 6 bases, in that order; junction bases with no gene match: 9. DNA of the CDR3: TGTGCCAGCAGCCAAACGGGACTAGCTACGGATACGCAGTATTTT. This codes for CASSQTGLATDTQYF.

There are a few counts of this clone. In nucleotides, the CDR3 is TGTGCCAGCAGCTTCGCGGAAAGGATGGGCACCATATATTTT. Translation gives CASSFAERMGTIYF. The chain carries TRBV7-9 and TRBJ1-3, with D unclear. The CDR3 is made up of 14 amino acids. Per the germline V gene, CDR1 is SEHNR and CDR2 is FQNEAQ (reference sequence). The ends were cut back, 3 bases at V and 9 bases at J, with 15 bases in the middle.

V gene TRBV7-2 combines with J gene TRBJ1-2; 9 bases fit TRBD1. CDR1 SGHTA and CDR2 FQGNSA come from the germline V gene. Unmatched junction bases numbered 11, after V lost 5 bases and J lost 7 bases. CDR3 length equals 15 residues. CDR3 bases: TGTGCCAGCAGCCATCCCGACAGGGGGTCGGTTGGCTACACCTTC. This codes for CASSHPDRGSVGYTF.